A single sample is the source of the 26 T cell receptor beta chains below, sequenced in a study of blood T cells in healthy people across ages. With a J-beta primer mix and a sample-barcoded 5' primer, a second PCR ran about 6 to 11 cycles. MiXCR, run by TCRdb on the 5' RACE reads, gives a single entry per CDR3 protein. The data contain under 950,000 distinct CDR3 sequences, approximately 22% of them singletons. What was sequenced was blood. These receptors originate from a man aged 70-80 years in good health.

A few counts support this clonotype. The V call is TRBV5-1, the J call TRBJ2-5, with 8 nucleotides matching TRBD2. The length of the CDR3 is 16 residues. V dropped 0 bases and J dropped 2; count of bases not matched to a gene: 6. Per the germline V gene, CDR1 is SGHRS and CDR2 is YFSETQ. The CDR3 DNA reads TGCGCCAGCAGCTTGGACGCGGGGGGCGGTCAAGAGACCCAGTACTTC. This sequence encodes CASSLDAGGGQETQYF.

This chain's CDR3 is CSVERGTSRYNEQFF. Written as DNA, the CDR3 is TGCAGCGTTGAAAGAGGGACTAGCAGATACAATGAGCAGTTCTTC. This chain joins TRBV29-1 and TRBJ2-1; 9 nucleotides agree with TRBD2. Trimming removed 2 bases from V and 4 bases from J; junction bases left unmatched: 6. Germline V CDR1 and CDR2: SQVTM, ANQGSEA. The CDR3 covers 15 residues.

The chain uses TRBV24-1 and TRBJ2-3, with 7 nucleotides matching TRBD1. V lost 3 bases and J lost 3; bases outside the gene matches: 8. Per germline, CDR1 KGHDR and CDR2 SFDVKD. The CDR3 length is 16 residues. The CDR3 sequence is CATSDRQGTGTDTQYF. As DNA, the CDR3 is TGTGCCACCAGTGATCGACAGGGAACGGGAACAGATACGCAGTATTTT.

The chain is built from TRBV27 and TRBJ2-5; 7 bases fit TRBD1. V shed 8 bases, J shed 5 bases, and the junction held 17 bases outside the gene matches. Germline V gene data show CDR1 as MNHEY and CDR2 as SMNVEV (reference sequence). CDR3 length: 16 amino acids. This CDR3 is CASAQEATGVMETQYF. The DNA of the CDR3 is TGTGCCAGCGCTCAGGAGGCTACAGGGGTGATGGAGACCCAGTACTTC.

This chain uses TRBV29-1 with TRBJ2-1; no firm D call. Between the trimmed V and J ends, which lost 3 bases and 6 bases, there was a span of 15 bases. CDR1 and CDR2 from the germline V gene are SQVTM and ANQGSEA. CDR3 size: 14 residues. The CDR3 region has the DNA TGCAGCGTTGAGTTGACTCGAGCAGGCAATGAGCAGTTCTTC. It encodes CSVELTRAGNEQFF.

There are a few counts of this clonotype. The J gene is TRBJ2-4, the V gene TRBV5-6; 7 bases match TRBD1. The germline V gene has CDR1 SGHDT and CDR2 YYEEEE. The CDR3 spans 16 residues. V trimming: 4 bases; J trimming: 0 bases; junction bases outside the gene matches: 7. The CDR3 nucleotides are TGTGCCAGCAGCGTAGGGGGCGGACTAGCCAAAAACATTCAGTACTTC. It translates to CASSVGGGLAKNIQYF.

This clonotype was recorded many times. The chain joins TRBV11-2 to TRBJ2-1; D remains unclear. CDR3 length: 13 amino acids. Germline V lookup: CDR1 SGHAT, CDR2 FQNNGV. V was pared by 7 bases and J by 3 bases, with 10 bases between. The CDR3 spells CASNKQIYNEQFF. The CDR3 DNA follows: TGTGCCAGCAACAAACAGATCTACAATGAGCAGTTCTTC.

This clonotype has a handful of counts. The chain recombines TRBV5-4 with TRBJ2-5, with 9 nucleotides matching TRBD2. CDR3 size: 17 residues. Trimming removed 0 bases from V and 2 bases from J; junction bases left unmatched: 8. Germline V gene lookup returns CDR1 SGHNT and CDR2 YYREEE (reference sequence). CDR3 in amino acids: CASSLGGAGGLQETQYF. DNA of the CDR3: TGTGCCAGCAGCTTGGGGGGTGCGGGGGGGTTGCAAGAGACCCAGTACTTC.

This clonotype has a handful of counts. The V gene is TRBV2, the J gene TRBJ1-2; D is uncertain. V was cut by 4 bases and J by 6 bases, with 12 bases left in between. Germline values: CDR1 SNHLY, CDR2 FYNNEI. This CDR3 has 13 residues. CDR3 nucleotide sequence: TGTGCCAGCAGTGTCAATCCTGGGCATGGCTACACCTTC. It codes for CASSVNPGHGYTF.

The J gene is TRBJ1-1, the V gene TRBV20-1; D not resolved. The CDR3 runs 13 residues. Germline V gene data show CDR1 as DFQATT and CDR2 as SNEGSKA (reference sequence). V was shortened by 4 bases and J by 1 base, with 10 bases between the two germline ends. The CDR3 reads CSAIRETNTEAFF. The CDR3 nucleotides are TGCAGTGCTATTAGGGAAACGAACACTGAAGCTTTCTTT.

This clonotype turned up a few times. This rearrangement joins TRBV20-1 to TRBJ2-3, with 8 bases matching TRBD2. V shed 5 bases, J shed 4 bases, and the junction held 8 bases outside the gene matches. Germline-derived CDR1 and CDR2 are DFQATT and SNEGSKA (reference sequence). The CDR3 runs 14 residues. The CDR3 DNA is TGCAGTGCTTCCCGGGAGGGCGTCGCAGATACGCAGTATTTT. Protein: CSASREGVADTQYF.

This clonotype appeared many times. The chain carries TRBV12-3 or TRBV12-4 and TRBJ1-5; 10 bases line up with TRBD1. Trimming at V came to 4 bases and at J to 1 base, leaving 7 bases not matched to a gene. CDR3 length equals 17 residues. CDR3 residues: CASSYGTGVLSNQPQHF. CDR3 DNA sequence: TGTGCCAGCAGTTATGGGACAGGGGTGTTGAGCAATCAGCCCCAGCATTTT.

In this sample, this clonotype turned up a few times. The V gene is TRBV20-1, the J gene TRBJ2-7; 9 bases are shared with TRBD2. The V gene's germline CDR1 is DFQATT and CDR2 SNEGSKA (reference sequence). Unmatched junction bases numbered 8, after V lost 3 bases and J lost 5 bases. There are 14 residues in the CDR3. The CDR3 protein is CSASKASGVNEQYF. The DNA of the CDR3 is TGCAGTGCTAGTAAGGCTAGCGGGGTTAACGAGCAGTACTTC.

This clonotype has more than one count but fewer than ten. J is TRBJ2-7 and V is TRBV6-2 or TRBV6-3, with D hard to call. Germline V lookup: CDR1 MNHEY, CDR2 SVGEGT. CDR3 length: 11 amino acids. Trimming took off 4 bases at V and 4 bases at J, with 5 bases between the two ends. The CDR3 sequence is CASSSQYEQYV. The CDR3 DNA follows: TGTGCCAGCAGTTCGCAGTACGAGCAGTACGTC.

The V gene is TRBV9, the J gene TRBJ1-1; D may be TRBD1 (5 bases). Germline CDR1 reads SGDLS; CDR2 reads YYNGEE. The length of the CDR3 is 16 residues. Trimming removed 0 bases from V and 2 bases from J, with 14 bases in between. The CDR3 DNA reads as TGTGCCAGCAGCGTAGCCCCAGGGCCACCAAACACTGAAGCTTTCTTT. Its protein product is CASSVAPGPPNTEAFF. The full variable domain, with the rest looked up from reference TRBV9 and TRBJ1-1, is DSGVTQTPKHLITATGQRVTLRCSPRSGDLSVYWYQQSLDQGLQFLIQYYNGEERAKGNILERFSAQQFPDLHSELNLSSLELGDSALYFCASSVAPGPPNTEAFFGQGTRLTVV.

J is TRBJ2-6 and V is TRBV20-1; possibly TRBD1 or TRBD2 for D (5 bases each). Germline V gives CDR1 DFQATT, CDR2 SNEGSKA (reference sequence). The CDR3 runs to 18 residues. Trimming removed 3 bases at V and 0 bases at J, with 18 bases between. For the CDR3, the DNA is TGCAGTGCTAGTGGGGGTTTGTCCCCAAACTCTGGGGCCAACGTCCTGACTTTC. It is translated as CSASGGLSPNSGANVLTF.

This clonotype was counted a few times. This sequence joins TRBV20-1 and TRBJ2-1; possibly TRBD2 for D (5 bases). Trimming took off 6 bases at V and 0 bases at J, with 15 bases between the two ends. The CDR3 is made up of 15 amino acids. Germline V gene sequence: CDR1 DFQATT, CDR2 SNEGSKA (reference sequence). CDR3 bases: TGCAGTGCCTCAAGAGGGCAGGTCTCCTACAATGAGCAGTTCTTC. It encodes CSASRGQVSYNEQFF.

This clonotype was detected only a few times. CDR3 in DNA: TGCGCCAGCAGCTCCCTTACCGATGCGCAGTATTTT. It specifies CASSSLTDAQYF. The rearrangement uses TRBV5-1 and TRBJ2-3; D not resolved. V was trimmed by 3 bases and J by 10 bases, leaving 12 bases between them. This CDR3 contains 12 residues. Germline CDR1 SGHRS, CDR2 YFSETQ. The full variable domain, completed using reference TRBV5-1 and TRBJ2-3, is KAGVTQTPRYLIKTRGQQVTLSCSPISGHRSVSWYQQTPGQGLQFLFEYFSETQRNKGNFPGRFSGRQFSNSRSEMNVSTLELGDSALYLCASSSLTDAQYFGPGTRLTVL.

V gene TRBV12-3 or TRBV12-4 combines with J gene TRBJ2-2; D possibly uses TRBD1 or TRBD2 (7 bases each). The CDR3 runs to 15 residues. The ends were cut back, 6 bases at V and 5 bases at J, with 16 bases in the middle. This CDR3 reads CASRLRQGGTGELFF. The CDR3 region has the DNA TGTGCCAGCAGGTTACGACAGGGAGGGACCGGGGAGCTGTTTTTT.

As DNA, the CDR3 is TGCAGCGGGTGGGCTAGCGGGGTTGCAGATACGCAGTATTTT. Amino acids: CSGWASGVADTQYF. The J gene is TRBJ2-3, the V gene TRBV20-1; 9 nucleotides match TRBD2. The CDR3 totals 14 residues. In germline, CDR1 is DFQATT, CDR2 SNEGSKA (reference sequence).

The gene calls are TRBV12-3 or TRBV12-4 and TRBJ2-7; TRBD2 aligns across 12 bases. V shed 6 bases, J shed 4 bases, and the junction held 4 bases outside the gene matches. The CDR3 loop spans 14 amino acids. The CDR3 loop is CASSSSGGAYEQYF. CDR3 DNA sequence: TGTGCCAGCAGCTCTAGCGGGGGGGCGTACGAGCAGTACTTC.

This clonotype was counted between two and nine times. The chain employs TRBV12-3 or TRBV12-4 and TRBJ2-5, with TRBD2 identical over 8 bases. Near its end, the DNA agrees better with TRBJ2-7, so the J call may be wrong. The CDR3 is made up of 13 amino acids. This CDR3 reads CASRPGGGLEQYF. The DNA for the CDR3 is TGTGCCAGCAGGCCCGGGGGGGGTCTCGAGCAGTACTTC.

The chain employs TRBV29-1 and TRBJ2-1, with TRBD2 matching 11 bases. CDR3 size: 14 residues. V shed 5 bases, J shed 7 bases, and the junction held 7 bases outside the gene matches. Germline V gene lookup returns CDR1 SQVTM and CDR2 ANQGSEA. CDR3 loop: CSVWSLAGVNEQFF. CDR3 bases: TGCAGCGTTTGGTCACTAGCGGGGGTTAATGAGCAGTTCTTC.

The genes are TRBV18 and TRBJ1-6; weak D call: TRBD1 (6 bases). This CDR3 is built from 14 residues. Deletions cut 2 bases from V and 8 bases from J, with 10 bases between. The V gene's germline CDR1 is KGHSH and CDR2 LQKENI. This chain's CDR3 is CASSPMDSDSPLHF. CDR3 nucleotide sequence: TGTGCCAGCTCACCAATGGACAGCGATTCACCCCTCCACTTT.

This clonotype has a handful of counts. V and J are TRBV20-1 and TRBJ1-5, with TRBD1 matching 7 bases. The trim removed 3 bases at V and 7 bases at J, leaving 3 bases unmatched. Germline CDR1 DFQATT, CDR2 SNEGSKA (reference sequence). The CDR3 consists of 12 residues. CDR3 amino acids: CSARTGSQPQHF. The CDR3 DNA sequence: TGCAGTGCTAGGACAGGGAGCCAGCCCCAGCATTTT.

V and J are TRBV6-5 and TRBJ1-6; perhaps TRBD1 as D (6 bases). CDR1 MNHEY and CDR2 SVGAGI come from the germline V gene. The CDR3 runs to 12 residues. The V and J ends lost 6 bases and 12 bases respectively, with 12 bases between them. Here the CDR3 reads CASRQGEGPLHF. The CDR3, as DNA: TGTGCCAGCAGACAGGGAGAAGGACCCCTCCACTTT.